This T cell receptor (beta chain) came from a study of cytomegalovirus exposure and HLA in healthy donors. Study observations and caveats: Specificity for CMV antigens was confirmed in vitro for a few of the CMV-associated chains. While the bulk of TCR sequences proved rare, some public TCRs turned up in many donors. The classifier was said to identify cytomegalovirus status with high specificity and sensitivity.

Profiling relied on immunoSEQ multiplex PCR, and the TCRdb table lists in-frame clones only, not all of them. The table has 90,000 to 150,000 clones, around 88% seen once. Concerning this clone itself: The antigen remains unidentified.

Germline CDR1 SGDLS, CDR2 YYNGEE. The CDR3 loop spans 15 amino acids. V lost 0 bases, J lost 0 bases, and 7 bases lay in between. The V gene is TRBV9, the J gene TRBJ1-5, with D uncertain. The receptor was isolated from a young man in good health and CMV-seronegative. Specimen: PBMCs. The CDR3 reads CASSVGGHSNQPQHF. The CDR3 DNA reads as TGTGCCAGCAGCGTAGGTGGCCATAGCAATCAGCCCCAGCATTTT.